This record looks at one T cell receptor beta chain sequence and its context. Assay used: immunoSEQ multiplex PCR; TCRdb lists only in-frame clones, some missing. The sample contains 220,000 or so clones, about 87% of which appear only once. The data derive from a study of blood T cell repertoires in COVID-19. Study at large: T cells, B-cell-depleted T cells, or PBMCs provided the cDNA or gDNA that served as material.

The CDR3 sequence is 16 residues long. V lost 5 bases and J lost 4, with 20 bases in between. CDR1 SGHVS and CDR2 FQNEAQ come from the germline V gene. The age range of participants was 18 to 89 years, with residence in fewer than 25 US areas. Membership in each cohort depended on participant-reported clinical history. Contact with a PCR-confirmed or clinician-diagnosed COVID-19 case occurred within 2 weeks of entry. This clonotype was sampled from a man aged 50-60 years who had been exposed to COVID-19. Sequencing was performed on PBMCs or T cells enriched from blood (not recorded which). The rearrangement joins TRBV7-8 to TRBJ1-2; weak D call: TRBD1 (6 bases). The chain's CDR3 is CASSNRRGQKPYGYTF. CDR3 nucleotide sequence: TGTGCCAGCAGCAACCGTAGGGGACAAAAGCCCTATGGCTACACCTTC.